This passage covers 6 T cell receptor beta chains from one sample sequenced in a study of T cells expressing NK-cell markers. TCRdb reprocessed the 5' RACE reads; each CDR3 protein has one entry and no DNA is given. With a few hundred thousand distinct CDR3 sequences in the sample, the ten largest clones hold about 0.39%. The source material was blood T cells: a sorted CD56 or NKG2C T cell subset, CD4+ or CD8+ T cells, or bulk PBMC T cells (not recorded which). Receptors were obtained from a man between 18 and 29 years old in good health.

The chain couples TRBV5-4 to TRBJ1-1; without DNA, the TCRdb call of TRBD1 cannot be checked. The germline V gene encodes CDR1 SGHNT and CDR2 YYREEE (reference sequence). CDR3 length: 13 amino acids. The CDR3 loop reads CASSLGQRTEAFF.

The chain links TRBV6-4 to TRBJ2-6; without DNA, the TCRdb call of TRBD1 cannot be checked. The CDR3 is 18 residues long. Per germline, CDR1 MRHNA and CDR2 SNTAGT. The CDR3 reads CASSEVPGGHSGANVLTF.

This rearrangement joins TRBV4-3 to TRBJ2-3; lacking DNA, the TRBD2 call made by TCRdb goes unchecked. CDR3 length: 16 residues. From germline, CDR1 is LGHNA and CDR2 YSLEER. This CDR3 is CASSRWWRAGTDTQYF.

The rearrangement joins TRBV3-1 to TRBJ1-2; the TCRdb D gene call, TRBD1, has no DNA to confirm it. CDR1 is LGHDT and CDR2 is YNNKEL in the germline V gene (reference sequence). The CDR3 totals 15 residues. CDR3: CASSQGVRGNYGYTF.

The chain joins TRBV20-1 to TRBJ2-7; TCRdb designates TRBD1, a call that cannot be tested without DNA. The CDR3 consists of 16 residues. Germline V gene sequence: CDR1 DFQATT, CDR2 SNEGSKA (reference sequence). CDR3 in amino acids: CSARGLPGQGSYEQYF.

This sequence joins TRBV4-2 and TRBJ2-1; the TCRdb call, TRBD2, lacks DNA for checking. This CDR3 region has 16 residues. In germline, CDR1 is LGHNA, CDR2 YNFKEQ. CDR3 sequence reads: CASSQAGTNSYNEQFF.